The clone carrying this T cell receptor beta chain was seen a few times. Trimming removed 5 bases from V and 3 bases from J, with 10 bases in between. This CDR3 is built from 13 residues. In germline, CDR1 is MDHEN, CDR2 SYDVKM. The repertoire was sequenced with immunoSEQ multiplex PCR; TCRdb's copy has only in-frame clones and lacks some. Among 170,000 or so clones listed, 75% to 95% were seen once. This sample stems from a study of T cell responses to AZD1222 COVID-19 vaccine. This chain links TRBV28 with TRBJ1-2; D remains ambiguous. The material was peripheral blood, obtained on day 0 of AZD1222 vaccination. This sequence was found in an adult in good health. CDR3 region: CASSLYWDYGYTF. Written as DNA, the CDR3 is TGTGCCAGCAGTCTGTATTGGGACTATGGCTACACCTTC.